A selection of T cell receptor beta chains follows, all from one sample in a study of CD8 T cells in ankylosing spondylitis. TCRdb analysed the 5' RACE reads with MiXCR anew, one entry per CDR3 protein. The table lists roughly 160,000 distinct CDR3 sequences, roughly 12% of them singletons. The specimen was blood, either unsorted or a sorted T cell fraction (not recorded which). The source is a male donor with ankylosing spondylitis or in good health (not recorded which). CDR3s include the opening cysteine and the closing phenylalanine or tryptophan. Fields, in order: J gene, D gene, V gene, clone size, CDR3 DNA, CDR3 protein. D genes are given only for firm matches. Only some rows state a clone size, as once, few, many or a class for expanded clones.

TRBJ2-3 | . | TRBV7-2 | . | TGTGCCAGCAGCTTCCAGAACCAATTCACAGATACGCAGTATTTT | CASSFQNQFTDTQYF
TRBJ1-2 | . | TRBV5-1 | . | TGCGCCAGCAGCTTGGGAACGGTCCGCAGCGGCTATGGCTACACCTTC | CASSLGTVRSGYGYTF
TRBJ2-7 | TRBD1 | TRBV12-3/TRBV12-4 | . | TGTGCCAGCAGGGGGACAGGCAATCCACCCTACGAGCAGTACTTC | CASRGTGNPPYEQYF
TRBJ2-3 | . | TRBV12-2 | once | TGTGCAAGTCGCTTATGGGGGGAGCGAACAGATACGCAGTATTTT | CASRLWGERTDTQYF
TRBJ1-3 | . | TRBV20-1 | many | TGCAGTGCTAGAGAGGTTCCCGGACCTGGAAACACCATATATTTT | CSAREVPGPGNTIYF
TRBJ2-1 | TRBD2 | TRBV2 | many | TGTGCCAGCAGTGAAGCGCGACTAGCGGTTGAGCAGTTCTTC | CASSEARLAVEQFF
TRBJ1-1 | . | TRBV5-1 | many | TGCGCCAGCAGCTTGACAGGAGAAGCTTTCTTT | CASSLTGEAFF
TRBJ1-6 | TRBD1 | TRBV5-1 | . | TGCGCCAGCAGCCTCCGGACAGGGGATAATTCACCCCTCCACTTT | CASSLRTGDNSPLHF
TRBJ1-3 | . | TRBV5-1 | . | TGCGCCAGCAGCTTGGGAATATCTGGAAACACCATATATTTT | CASSLGISGNTIYF
TRBJ1-2 | TRBD1 | TRBV6-5 | many | TGTGCCAGCAGTTACCCTGGACAGGGCGACTCTTATGGCTACACCTTC | CASSYPGQGDSYGYTF
TRBJ2-1 | . | TRBV7-6 | . | TGTGCCAGCAGCCCCTCGGGAGTACATTCGGAGCAGTTCTTC | CASSPSGVHSEQFF
TRBJ2-1 | TRBD2 | TRBV24-1 | many | TGTGCCACCAGTGATTTCACTAGCGGGGGGGCAAATGAGCAGTTCTTC | CATSDFTSGGANEQFF
TRBJ2-3 | . | TRBV3-1 | many | TGTGCCAGCAGCCATTGGGGGGGCGGGAGACAAGATACGCAGTATTTT | CASSHWGGGRQDTQYF
TRBJ2-1 | TRBD2 | TRBV10-3 | many | TGTGCCATCAGCGCCGGGACTAGCGGGAGGGGGTACAATGAGCAGTTCTTC | CAISAGTSGRGYNEQFF
TRBJ2-1 | . | TRBV24-1 | many | TGTGCCACCAGTGATGGGGATCTGGCCTCCTACAATGAGCAGTTCTTC | CATSDGDLASYNEQFF
TRBJ1-4 | . | TRBV5-1 | few | TGCGCCAGCAGCCTAAGACAAGGACCGAATGAAAAACTGTTTTTT | CASSLRQGPNEKLFF
TRBJ2-3 | . | TRBV12-3/TRBV12-4 | many | TGTGCCAGCAGTTTAGGGGGCTCGGGCTCTAGAGGTACGCAGTATTTT | CASSLGGSGSRGTQYF
TRBJ2-2 | . | TRBV6-2/TRBV6-3 | few | TGTGCCAGCAGTTACAGACGGTCCGGGGAGCTGTTTTTT | CASSYRRSGELFF